This TCR beta chain was identified in a study of early T cells in non-severe SARS-CoV-2 infection. Each single cDNA molecule received a unique molecular identifier. TCRdb used MiXCR to reprocess the 5' RACE reads, holding one entry per CDR3 protein. The data contain approximately 97,000 distinct CDR3 sequences, 9.5% to 11% of them singletons. This clonotype was observed a few times. CDR1 SGHTA and CDR2 FQGTGA come from the germline V gene. J lost 5 bases, V lost 4 bases, and 5 bases had no gene match. There are 14 residues in the CDR3. The rearrangement links TRBV7-3 to TRBJ2-3; TRBD1 agrees at 8 bases. This sequence originates from an adult who was a healthcare worker with PCR-confirmed SARS-CoV-2 infection or an uninfected control (not recorded which). This sample comprised whole blood, obtained at baseline. CDR3: CASSSQGAGDTQYF. CDR3 in DNA: TGTGCCAGCAGCTCCCAGGGGGCGGGAGATACGCAGTATTTT.